This T cell receptor beta chain emerged from a study of human T cells and chemical hapten exposure. In its sample, this clonotype was seen a few times. The target antigen is unknown. This CDR3 spans 21 amino acids. Trimming removed 2 bases from V and 0 bases from J; junction bases left unmatched: 20. Germline loops: CDR1 SEHNR, CDR2 FQNEAQ (reference sequence). TCRdb redid the calling of the RACE reads with MiXCR, one entry per CDR3 protein. The sample includes approximately 81,000 distinct CDR3 sequences, about 8.6% of them seen just once. Time point here: healthy volunteer bleed at 6 weeks. Unfractionated whole blood was the source from which total RNA was extracted. Findings and caveats of the study: TCRs above 1 in 1000 frequency stayed constant with DPC sensitization.

The J gene is TRBJ2-3, the V gene TRBV7-9, with 7 bases matching TRBD2. This TCR derives from a male donor in good health. Some clones in this sample may be carry-over from other donors' samples. The sample was whole blood. The CDR3 DNA reads as TGTGCCAGCAGCTTAAACCCCGGCCTGGCGGGGGAACTTCGGAGCACAGATACGCAGTATTTT. Translation: CASSLNPGLAGELRSTDTQYF.